This TCR beta chain came from a study of blood T cell repertoires in COVID-19. The CDR3 runs to 16 residues. The V gene's germline CDR1 is LGHNA and CDR2 YNFKEQ. With 3 bases clipped from V and 0 bases from J, the junction kept 3 bases outside the gene matches. The assay was immunoSEQ multiplex PCR, and TCRdb's table has in-frame clones only and misses some. The table lists approximately 110,000 clones, roughly 72% of them singletons. This sequence joins TRBV4-2 and TRBJ2-2, with TRBD2 identical over 8 bases. The TCR comes from a man aged 80 or over with acute or convalescent COVID-19. Sequenced sample: peripheral blood. The CDR3 here is CASSQPAGANTGELFF. In DNA form, the CDR3 reads TGTGCCAGCAGCCAGCCAGCGGGAGCGAACACCGGGGAGCTGTTTTTT.